One sample yielded the 15 T cell receptor beta chains listed below, sequenced in a study of a mutant IDH1 vaccine in newly diagnosed glioma. Their specific antigens are unknown. The method was immunoSEQ multiplex PCR; TCRdb's version includes in-frame clones alone and lacks a portion of them. The sample holds approximately 21,000 clones, roughly 84% seen once. Time point defined: week 47, end of study. Every single dose of the vaccine, 300 ug of mutant IDH1 20-mer peptide, came with topical imiquimod. This sample comprised PBMCs, obtained from a glioma patient whose treatment included an IDH1 peptide vaccine. Receptors were obtained from a middle-aged man with glioma.

V gene TRBV18 combines with J gene TRBJ2-6; TRBD2 matches 9 bases. Germline V gene sequence: CDR1 KGHSH, CDR2 LQKENI. After removal of 3 bases from V and 4 bases from J, the junction contained 19 bases not matched to a gene. The CDR3 length is 21 residues. The CDR3 DNA follows: TGTGCCAGCTCACCGTATCCTAGCGGGATTGGATCGGTAACCGGGGCCAACGTCCTGACTTTC. Translating gives CASSPYPSGIGSVTGANVLTF.

There are a few counts of this clone. This CDR3 is CASSLGTGSRREFF. The CDR3, as DNA: TGTGCCAGCAGCCTCGGGACAGGGAGCCGTAGGGAATTCTTC. The V and J genes are TRBV7-9 and TRBJ2-1; 9 bases are a match to TRBD1. Looked up from germline, CDR1 is SEHNR and CDR2 is FQNEAQ (reference sequence). Losses at the gene ends were 5 bases for V and 16 bases for J; bases not matched to a gene: 15. The CDR3 is made up of 14 amino acids.

The rearrangement links TRBV10-3 to TRBJ2-1; no clear D gene. The ends were cut back, 0 bases at V and 2 bases at J, with 8 bases in the middle. The CDR3 is 15 residues long. The germline V gene has CDR1 ENHRY and CDR2 SYGVKD. In DNA, the CDR3 is TGTGCCATCAGTGAGTCATTCTCCACCTACAATGAGCAGTTCTTC. It translates to CAISESFSTYNEQFF.

The DNA for the CDR3 is TGTGCCAGCAGCTTGACATTTGGGCTAGCTGACGAGCAGTACTTC. Protein product: CASSLTFGLADEQYF. The chain has TRBV5-4 and TRBJ2-7; TRBD2 is a possible D gene (5 bases). Germline CDR1 and CDR2: SGHNT and YYREEE (reference sequence). Trimming shortened V by 1 base and J by 5 bases, and 16 bases separated the two germline ends. The CDR3 has 15 amino acids.

J is TRBJ2-6 and V is TRBV9; a weak D match, TRBD1 (5 bases). Per the germline V gene, CDR1 is SGDLS and CDR2 is YYNGEE. The V end was cut by 1 base, the J end by 3 bases, with 8 bases between. The CDR3 covers 15 residues. The CDR3 nucleotides are TGTGCCAGCAGCGTATTAGGGGATGGGGCCAACGTCCTGACTTTC. Residues: CASSVLGDGANVLTF.

The J gene is TRBJ2-2, the V gene TRBV19, with 7 bases identical to TRBD1. Per the germline V gene, CDR1 is LNHDA and CDR2 is SQIVND (reference sequence). The CDR3 has 15 amino acids. V trimming: 7 bases; J trimming: 1 base; junction bases outside the gene matches: 6. CDR3 nucleotide sequence: TGTGCCAGTATTAGGACAGGCTTGAACACCGGGGAGCTGTTTTTT. Protein sequence: CASIRTGLNTGELFF.

A few counts support this clone. The chain employs TRBV7-9 and TRBJ2-5; no reliable D call. The CDR3 is made up of 15 amino acids. Germline V lookup: CDR1 SEHNR, CDR2 FQNEAQ (reference sequence). Trimming removed 5 bases at V and 1 base at J, with 14 bases between. CDR3 sequence: CASSPKRRLQETQYF. Written as DNA, the CDR3 is TGTGCCAGCAGCCCTAAAAGGCGGCTCCAAGAGACCCAGTACTTC. Supplemented by reference TRBV7-9 and TRBJ2-5, the full variable domain reads DTGVSQNPRHKITKRGQNVTFRCDPISEHNRLYWYRQTLGQGPEFLTYFQNEAQLEKSRLLSDRFSAERPKGSFSTLEIQRTEQGDSAMYLCASSPKRRLQETQYFGPGTRLLVL.

J is TRBJ1-1 and V is TRBV7-3; the D gene is possibly TRBD1 (6 bases). CDR3 size: 13 residues. The V end was cut by 7 bases, the J end by 2 bases, with 11 bases between. Germline V gene lookup returns CDR1 SGHTA and CDR2 FQGTGA. This CDR3 is CASKMDRNTEAFF. The CDR3 bases are TGTGCCAGCAAAATGGACAGAAACACTGAAGCTTTCTTT. Variable domain in full (rest from reference TRBV7-3 and TRBJ1-1): GAGVSQTPSNKVTEKGKYVELRCDPISGHTALYWYRQSLGQGPEFLIYFQGTGAADDSGLPNDRFFAVRPEGSVSTLKIQRTERGDSAVYLCASKMDRNTEAFFGQGTRLTVV.

The chain uses TRBV5-8 and TRBJ1-2, with 7 bases identical to TRBD1. Per germline, CDR1 SGHTS and CDR2 YDEGEE. This CDR3 comprises 14 residues. V shed 4 bases and J 8 bases; nucleotides not matched to a gene: 11. The CDR3 DNA is TGTGCCAGCAGCGTCCGACAGGGATGGGGAGGCTACACCTTC. Its translation: CASSVRQGWGGYTF.

The V gene is TRBV19, the J gene TRBJ2-2; the D is unclear. The CDR3 covers 15 residues. Germline V gene data show CDR1 as LNHDA and CDR2 as SQIVND (reference sequence). Trimming removed 3 bases from V and 3 bases from J, with 11 bases in between. CDR3 bases: TGTGCCAGTAGTATCGGTAGAGCTTACACCGGGGAGCTGTTTTTT. Residues: CASSIGRAYTGELFF. Based on the CDR3 plus reference TRBV19 and TRBJ2-2, the full variable domain is DGGITQSPKYLFRKEGQNVTLSCEQNLNHDAMYWYRQDPGQGLRLIYYSQIVNDFQKGDIAEGYSVSREKKESFPLTVTSAQKNPTAFYLCASSIGRAYTGELFFGEGSRLTVL.

V usage is TRBV10-3 and J usage is TRBJ1-1, with 8 nucleotides matching TRBD1. The CDR3 is 13 amino acids. With 11 bases clipped from V and 0 bases from J, the junction kept 5 bases outside the gene matches. The germline V gene encodes CDR1 ENHRY and CDR2 SYGVKD. The DNA of the CDR3 is TGTGCCTCCGGGACAGGATTGAACACTGAAGCTTTCTTT. Protein product: CASGTGLNTEAFF.

The chain uses TRBV10-3 and TRBJ2-3, with 7 bases lining up with TRBD2. V trimming: 7 bases; J trimming: 6 bases; junction bases outside the gene matches: 7. Germline-derived CDR1 and CDR2 are ENHRY and SYGVKD. The CDR3 runs 13 residues. CDR3 in amino acids: CAIKTGGADTQYF. CDR3 coding DNA: TGTGCCATCAAAACGGGAGGCGCCGATACGCAGTATTTT.

The rearrangement uses TRBV19 and TRBJ2-1; D is perhaps TRBD2 (6 bases). The germline CDR1 and CDR2 sequences are LNHDA and SQIVND (reference sequence). The CDR3 runs 13 residues. The V end was cut by 6 bases, the J end by 3 bases, with 9 bases between. The CDR3 loop is CASSGRYYNEQFF. CDR3 nucleotide sequence: TGTGCCAGTAGCGGGAGATACTACAATGAGCAGTTCTTC. Full variable domain (outside the CDR3, taken from reference TRBV19 and TRBJ2-1): DGGITQSPKYLFRKEGQNVTLSCEQNLNHDAMYWYRQDPGQGLRLIYYSQIVNDFQKGDIAEGYSVSREKKESFPLTVTSAQKNPTAFYLCASSGRYYNEQFFGPGTRLTVL.

The chain uses TRBV7-8 and TRBJ1-3; possible D gene TRBD1, 5 bases. Germline V lookup: CDR1 SGHVS, CDR2 FQNEAQ. The CDR3 is made up of 16 amino acids. With 0 bases removed from V and 0 bases from J, the gap between germline ends came to 9 bases. The CDR3 coding sequence is TGTGCCAGCAGCTTAGCCCAGGGAAACTCTGGAAACACCATATATTTT. Residues: CASSLAQGNSGNTIYF.

By share, this clone counts as medium-sized. The chain links TRBV2 to TRBJ2-6; 7 bases fit TRBD1. This CDR3 is 16 amino acids long. V lost 6 bases, J lost 0 bases, and 5 bases stayed unmatched. Germline V lookup: CDR1 SNHLY, CDR2 FYNNEI. The DNA for the CDR3 is TGTGCCAGCAGCCGGGACAGTTCCTCTGGGGCCAACGTCCTGACTTTC. Protein product: CASSRDSSSGANVLTF.